A selection of T cell receptor beta chains follows, all from one sample in a study of Ad26.COV2.S vaccination and SARS-CoV-2 variants. Clones were sequenced by immunoSEQ multiplex PCR, and TCRdb holds only the in-frame ones, with some missing. The data contain 400,000 to 500,000 clones, approximately 90% of them singletons. The material was peripheral blood, obtained in a trial of Ad26.COV2.S vaccine versus placebo. These receptors came from a person between 18 and 65 years old who received the Ad26.COV2.S COVID-19 vaccine or a placebo. The CDR3 runs from the conserved cysteine through the conserved F or W. D genes are given only for firm matches. Size is stated for part of the rows, as once, few or many counts, or as a class when the clone is expanded.

clone size	J gene	D gene	V gene	CDR3 DNA	CDR3 protein
.	TRBJ2-5	TRBD1	TRBV5-1	TGCGCCAGCAGCTTGGGGGACAGCCAAGAGACCCAGTACTTC	CASSLGDSQETQYF
once	TRBJ2-7	.	TRBV28	TGTGCCAGCAGTAAAAACAGGGATCCCTACGAGCAGTACTTC	CASSKNRDPYEQYF
.	TRBJ1-4	.	TRBV4-3	TGCGCCAGCAGCCAAGAGAGAGGGGCGGGTGAAAAACTGTTTTTT	CASSQERGAGEKLFF
.	TRBJ1-6	TRBD1	TRBV6-5	TGTGCCAGCAGCAGTGACAGGGCATATAATTCACCCCTCCACTTT	CASSSDRAYNSPLHF
.	TRBJ2-1	.	TRBV2	TGTGCCAGCCTCCCCGGGACACGTCGACCGGGCTCCTACAATGAGCAGTTCTTC	CASLPGTRRPGSYNEQFF
.	TRBJ1-1	.	TRBV5-1	TGCGCCAGCAGCTTGTTGGAGGACCTCCCTAACACTGAAGCTTTCTTT	CASSLLEDLPNTEAFF
.	TRBJ1-2	.	TRBV7-2	TGTGCCAGCAGCTTACGCGACTGGGGCTACACCTTC	CASSLRDWGYTF
.	TRBJ2-3	.	TRBV29-1	TGCAGCGTTGTAGATGGGGAATCTAGCACAGATACGCAGTATTTT	CSVVDGESSTDTQYF
.	TRBJ2-5	.	TRBV9	TGTGCCAGCAGCCCTGCCGGACAGCAAGAGACCCAGTACTTC	CASSPAGQQETQYF
.	TRBJ1-5	TRBD1	TRBV28	TGTGCCAGCAAGGGACAGCTCAATCAGCCCCAGCATTTT	CASKGQLNQPQHF
.	TRBJ2-6	TRBD1	TRBV5-1	TGCGCCAGCAGCTCTTCGACAGGGGGCGCTAGGGCTGGGGCCAACGTCCTGACTTTC	CASSSSTGGARAGANVLTF
.	TRBJ2-7	.	TRBV6-5	TGTGCCAGCACTCCCCCAGGGGGAGGGCCCTACGAGCAGTACTTC	CASTPPGGGPYEQYF
.	TRBJ2-3	.	TRBV7-2	TGTGCCAGCCTTCTCTTCAGCACAGATACGCAGTATTTT	CASLLFSTDTQYF
.	TRBJ1-6	TRBD1	TRBV7-2	TGTGCCAGCAGCTCCCCGGGACAGGGGTTGAGCTCCTATAATTCACCCCTCCACTTT	CASSSPGQGLSSYNSPLHF
.	TRBJ1-1	.	TRBV7-3	TGTGCCAGCAGCTTAAACGGGGGGCTGAACACTGAAGCTTTCTTT	CASSLNGGLNTEAFF
.	TRBJ2-7	TRBD1	TRBV7-8	TGTGCCAGCAGCCGGGACAGGGCCCACGAGCAGTACTTC	CASSRDRAHEQYF
.	TRBJ2-7	TRBD1	TRBV18	TGTGCCAGCTCACCATCCCCGACAGGGACCTACGAGCAGTACTTC	CASSPSPTGTYEQYF
.	TRBJ1-3	TRBD1	TRBV7-9	TGTGCCAGCAGCCCCGGACAGGTCTCCATTTCTGGAAACACCATATATTTT	CASSPGQVSISGNTIYF
.	TRBJ1-2	TRBD1	TRBV7-3	TGTGCCAGCAGCTTAACGCCAGACAGGGAAGGCTACACCTTC	CASSLTPDREGYTF
.	TRBJ2-7	.	TRBV5-1	TGCGCCAGCAGCCCCGGGCACCAAAGTTCCGAGCAGTACTTC	CASSPGHQSSEQYF
.	TRBJ2-1	TRBD2	TRBV7-3	TGTGCCAGCAGCCAAACTAGCGGGGGTGCCTACAATGAGCAGTTCTTC	CASSQTSGGAYNEQFF
.	TRBJ2-5	.	TRBV6-2/TRBV6-3	TGTGCCAGCAGCCTCCAACTTGGACAGATTAAGGCCCAGTACTTC	CASSLQLGQIKAQYF
.	TRBJ2-1	.	TRBV11-2	TGTGCCAGCAGCTTAGATGTTAGGGGCTACAATGAGCAGTTCTTC	CASSLDVRGYNEQFF
.	TRBJ2-7	.	TRBV7-2	TGTGCCAGCAGCTATCACTACGAGCAGTACTTC	CASSYHYEQYF
.	TRBJ2-3	TRBD2	TRBV5-8	TGTGCCAGCAGCTTGTTGCAACTAGCGGGGGGTTGGACAGATACGCAGTATTTT	CASSLLQLAGGWTDTQYF
.	TRBJ2-3	.	TRBV2	TGTGCCAGCAGGGCGGGGCCCGGGGATACGCAGTATTTT	CASRAGPGDTQYF
.	TRBJ2-5	TRBD2	TRBV2	TGTGCCAGCAGTGAAGAGCGGGGGGGTCGGGAGACCCAGTACTTC	CASSEERGGRETQYF
.	TRBJ2-7	TRBD1	TRBV9	TGTGCCAGCAGCGTGGGACAGGGGGCAAGGGACGAGCAGTACTTC	CASSVGQGARDEQYF
.	TRBJ2-7	.	TRBV2	TGTGCCAGCAGTGACCAAGGACCGGGGGTTGGCGAGCAGTACTTC	CASSDQGPGVGEQYF
.	TRBJ2-3	TRBD2	TRBV5-4	TGTGCCAGCAGCACCACGGGACTAGCGGGGTCTACAGATACGCAGTATTTT	CASSTTGLAGSTDTQYF
.	TRBJ2-5	TRBD1	TRBV28	TGTGCCAGCGACAGGGGGCAGGGAGAGACCCAGTACTTC	CASDRGQGETQYF
.	TRBJ1-2	TRBD1	TRBV11-1	TGTGCCAGCAGCTTGGTCGGAGGGGGCAACTATGGCTACACCTTC	CASSLVGGGNYGYTF
.	TRBJ2-3	TRBD2	TRBV5-1	TGCGCCAGCAGCCCCGAGCGGGGGGGCCTTGATACGCAGTATTTT	CASSPERGGLDTQYF
.	TRBJ2-3	.	TRBV19	TGTGCCAGTAGTATAGCGGGGGCGGATACGCAGTATTTT	CASSIAGADTQYF
.	TRBJ2-7	.	TRBV7-9	TGTGCCAGCAGCTTTTTGGAGACAGGTAGCTCCTACGAGCAGTACTTC	CASSFLETGSSYEQYF
.	TRBJ2-7	TRBD1	TRBV6-1	TGTGCCAGCAGTGATTACGGACAGGGGTACGACTACGAGCAGTACTTC	CASSDYGQGYDYEQYF
.	TRBJ1-1	.	TRBV6-2/TRBV6-3	TGTGCCAGCAGTTCGACAGCCTTGGGGACTGAAGCTTTCTTT	CASSSTALGTEAFF
.	TRBJ1-2	TRBD1	TRBV6-5	TGTGCCAGCAGACGGGGACAGGAGGGCTACACCTTC	CASRRGQEGYTF
.	TRBJ1-5	.	TRBV19	TGTGCCAGTAGTAGGAGAGGGGGGAATAGCAATCAGCCCCAGCATTTT	CASSRRGGNSNQPQHF
once	TRBJ1-3	.	TRBV18	TGTGCCAGCTCACCGGCGGTAATGGTTTCGCCTCGCTCTGGAAACACCATATATTTT	CASSPAVMVSPRSGNTIYF
.	TRBJ2-2	.	TRBV5-1	TGCGCCAGCAGCTTGGCCGGGGTGGTGGACACCGGGGAGCTGTTTTTT	CASSLAGVVDTGELFF
.	TRBJ1-4	.	TRBV11-2	TGTGCCAGCAGGCGTTCCTCAACTAATGAAAAACTGTTTTTT	CASRRSSTNEKLFF